Listed below are T cell receptor beta chains from one sample, sequenced in a study of blood T cell repertoires in COVID-19. The method was immunoSEQ multiplex PCR; TCRdb's version includes in-frame clones alone and lacks a portion of them. The table shows roughly 39,000 clones, with about 82% occurring only once. Sequencing input: peripheral blood. All receptors derive from a human donor in a cohort sampled during active COVID-19. The CDR3 runs from the conserved cysteine through the conserved F or W. A D gene is named only where the DNA matches it firmly. For some rows the clone size is stated as once, few or many, or as a class when expanded; others skip it.

- TRBJ2-1 TRBV4-2 14 - TGTGCCAGCAGCCAAGACTCCGGGAGTACTGAGCAGTTCTTC CASSQDSGSTEQFF
once TRBJ2-1 TRBV6-5 14 - TGTGCCAGCAGTTACGGGAGCTCCTACAATGAGCAGTTCTTC CASSYGSSYNEQFF
once TRBJ1-5 TRBV19 16 - TGTGCCAGTAGTAAATCCCAGGGATACCCGAATCAGCCCCAGCATTTT CASSKSQGYPNQPQHF
- TRBJ2-1 TRBV5-3 18 TRBD2 TGTGCCAGAAGCTTATTTGGGATCGGAGCGGGAGCCTACAATGAGCAGTTCTTC CARSLFGIGAGAYNEQFF
- TRBJ2-3 TRBV7-3 16 TRBD2 TGTGCCAGCAGCGTCTCCCTTGCGGGGGGGGCAGATACGCAGTATTTT CASSVSLAGGADTQYF
few TRBJ2-2 TRBV2 16 TRBD2 TGTGCCAGCAGTGAGATCAGCGGGGGTTTCACCGGGGAGCTGTTTTTT CASSEISGGFTGELFF
once TRBJ2-1 TRBV2 16 TRBD1 TGTGCCAGCAGTCTTACCGGGACAGGAAGCTACAATGAGCAGTTCTTC CASSLTGTGSYNEQFF
- TRBJ1-1 TRBV6-6 16 TRBD1 TGTGCCAGCAGCCGGGACAGGGGGCAGATTCCTTCTGAGGCTTTCTTT CASSRDRGQIPSEAFF
- TRBJ1-2 TRBV5-4 16 - TGTGCCAGCCTCCCCCGTACAGGGCGGTACGTTGGTGGCTACACCTTC CASLPRTGRYVGGYTF
- TRBJ1-2 TRBV15 13 - TGTGCCACCAGCAGCGACATCGGCTATGGCTACACCTTC CATSSDIGYGYTF
- TRBJ1-5 TRBV12-5 13 - TGTGCTAGTGGTTTGGAGCTCGGTCAGCCCCAGCATTTT CASGLELGQPQHF
- TRBJ1-1 TRBV27 19 TRBD1 TGTGCCAGCAGTTTATCATACGTGGGAGTGAGGGGGCGCGACACTGAAGCTTTCTTT CASSLSYVGVRGRDTEAFF
once TRBJ1-1 TRBV5-1 15 TRBD1 TGCGCCAGCAGCCATGGGACAGGGGCGAACACTGAAGCTTTCTTT CASSHGTGANTEAFF
- TRBJ2-3 TRBV29-1 15 TRBD2 TGCAGCGTTGGGGGTAGCGGGCCCAACACAGATACGCAGTATTTT CSVGGSGPNTDTQYF
- TRBJ2-1 TRBV29-1 14 TRBD2 TGCAGCGTTGTGACCAGCGGGAGAACCAATGAGCAGTTCTTC CSVVTSGRTNEQFF
- TRBJ1-2 TRBV29-1 12 - TGCAGCGTTGTTTCGGAGAACTATGGCTACACCTTC CSVVSENYGYTF
- TRBJ2-5 TRBV5-1 18 TRBD2 TGCGCCAGCAGGCCCGGGACTAGCGGGAGGGCCGGCCAAGAGACCCAGTACTTC CASRPGTSGRAGQETQYF
- TRBJ1-2 TRBV7-9 17 TRBD1 TGTGCCAGCAGCCCCCGGGACAGGGCGCAAACTCACTATGGCTACACCTTC CASSPRDRAQTHYGYTF
- TRBJ2-7 TRBV6-5 15 TRBD2 TGTGCCAGCAGTCAGGGACTAGCGGGAGGTCGGGAGCAGTACTTC CASSQGLAGGREQYF
- TRBJ1-1 TRBV2 12 TRBD1 TGTGCCAGCAGTAACGGACAGGGGGGAGCTTTCTTT CASSNGQGGAFF
- TRBJ2-7 TRBV6-6 14 - TGTGCCAGCAGCCCTCGCGGACAGACTTACGAGCAGTACTTC CASSPRGQTYEQYF
- TRBJ2-3 TRBV9 15 - TGTGCCAGCAGCGTAGCCCCTAGATGGACAGATACGCAGTATTTT CASSVAPRWTDTQYF